This T cell receptor (beta chain) was found in a study of T cells in pancreatic ductal adenocarcinoma. Findings and caveats of the study: Tumor-versus-blood clonality comparisons may be biased toward lower tumor diversity. Results skew toward the minority of patients with early-stage disease.

Germline-derived CDR1 and CDR2 are LNHDA and SQIVND (reference sequence). The CDR3 has 13 residues. V shed 5 bases and J shed 1 base, with 9 bases lying between them. Selected pancreatic ductal adenocarcinoma patients had undergone surgery without neoadjuvant therapy. Sequenced by immunoSEQ multiplex PCR; TCRdb stores in-frame clones only, minus some. The sample holds 85,000 to 120,000 clones; 90% to 95% are singletons and the top ten take roughly 3.1%. A word on this clone: Its antigen is as yet unknown.

Sequences were obtained from PBMCs. This receptor was taken from a human donor with pancreatic ductal adenocarcinoma. The rearrangement uses TRBV19 and TRBJ2-7, with D possibly TRBD1 on 6 matching bases. The CDR3, as DNA: TGTGCCAGTAGTGTCAGGGGTTCCTACGAGCAGTACTTC. This encodes CASSVRGSYEQYF.